A selection of T cell receptor beta chains follows, all from one sample in a study of T cell clonotyping in hematopoietic cell transplantation. Repertoires were generated with immunoSEQ multiplex PCR, while TCRdb's copy carries only in-frame clones and drops some. The data show about 41,000 clones, roughly 80% seen once. The sequencing here drew on peripheral blood mononuclear cells, taken before stem cell transplant. These receptors originate from a man aged 60 to 69 with myelodysplastic syndrome. Some clones in this sample may be carry-over from other donors' samples. CDR3s include the opening cysteine and the closing phenylalanine or tryptophan. Fields, in order: CDR3 DNA, CDR3 protein, D gene, clone size, J gene, V gene. A D gene is named only where the DNA matches it firmly. For some rows the clone size is stated as once, few or many, or as a class when expanded; others skip it.

TGTGCCAGCAGTCGCGGACAGGGCAATCAGCCCCAGCATTTT,CASSRGQGNQPQHF,TRBD1,.,TRBJ1-5,TRBV5-8
TGTGCCAGCAGCGAGAGGCTGGGACCAGATACGCAGTATTTT,CASSERLGPDTQYF,.,.,TRBJ2-3,TRBV9
TGTGCCAGCAGCAAAGTGGCAGGGAGGGGGGAAATCAATCAGCCCCAGCATTTT,CASSKVAGRGEINQPQHF,.,.,TRBJ1-5,TRBV21-1
TGTGCCAGCAGCTTAGCGAGGAGGTATGGGGGACTACCTCCCCAAGAGACCCAGTACTTC,CASSLARRYGGLPPQETQYF,TRBD2,.,TRBJ2-5,TRBV7-2
TGTGCCAGCAGGGGGGGGACAGGGGCCTACGAGCAGTACTTC,CASRGGTGAYEQYF,TRBD1,.,TRBJ2-7,TRBV7-9
TGTGCCAGTCGCAGGGGTATTGACACTGAAGCTTTCTTT,CASRRGIDTEAFF,.,.,TRBJ1-1,TRBV6-6
TGTGCCAGCAGAAACTGGGAGCGAGCTTTCTTT,CASRNWERAFF,.,.,TRBJ1-1,TRBV6-6
TGTGCCAGCAGTGACCCGGGACAGGCTATTTATGGCTACACCTTC,CASSDPGQAIYGYTF,TRBD1,.,TRBJ1-2,TRBV6-1
TGTGCCTGGAGTGGAATGAGCAATCAGCCCCAGCATTTT,CAWSGMSNQPQHF,.,.,TRBJ1-5,TRBV30
TGCAGCGTTGAGACGACAGGGGGGAACACTGAAGCTTTCTTT,CSVETTGGNTEAFF,TRBD1,.,TRBJ1-1,TRBV29-1
TGCGCCAGCAGCCAAGGAATCCCGGGTAGTGGGTCCTACGAGCAGTACTTC,CASSQGIPGSGSYEQYF,.,.,TRBJ2-7,TRBV4-3
TGCGCCAGCAGCCCCGGCGGGGCAGGGGGAAACACCATATATTTT,CASSPGGAGGNTIYF,.,once,TRBJ1-3,TRBV4-3
TGTGCCAGCAGCCTTACCCGCGGGACCTACGAGCAGTACTTC,CASSLTRGTYEQYF,.,.,TRBJ2-7,TRBV7-2
TGTGCCAGCAGCTCAGCAGGGGTTCGGGGGGCGCGCACTGAAGCTTTCTTT,CASSSAGVRGARTEAFF,.,.,TRBJ1-1,TRBV5-4
TGTGCCAGCAGCCCCCAAGGGCTTGACGAGCAGTACTTC,CASSPQGLDEQYF,.,.,TRBJ2-7,TRBV7-2
TGTGCCAGCAGGCCGGACAGGGACCAGCCCCAGCATTTT,CASRPDRDQPQHF,TRBD1,.,TRBJ1-5,TRBV6-5
TGCAGCGTTGAATTCTCCGGGGGCGATCAGCCCCAGCATTTT,CSVEFSGGDQPQHF,.,once,TRBJ1-5,TRBV29-1
TGTGCCAGCAGCTTAGCGCCCGGGACAAGACCCGGGGAGCTGTTTTTT,CASSLAPGTRPGELFF,.,.,TRBJ2-2,TRBV7-2
TGTGCCAGCAGCTTCCAGGCGTACTATGGCTACACCTTC,CASSFQAYYGYTF,.,.,TRBJ1-2,TRBV5-8
TGTGCCAGCAGCTTAGCGCCCGGGGCTGAGGGACTGGGCTACACCTTC,CASSLAPGAEGLGYTF,.,.,TRBJ1-2,TRBV7-2
TGTGCCAGCAGTTCCAACTCGTTCGTGGCGGATGGCTACACCTTC,CASSSNSFVADGYTF,.,.,TRBJ1-2,TRBV6-5
TGTGCCACCAGCAGTCACAGGCAGCGGGGGGACTCCTACGAGCAGTACTTC,CATSSHRQRGDSYEQYF,TRBD2,.,TRBJ2-7,TRBV15
TGTGCCAGCAGCTTAGGCACGGGTGACGGCTACACCTTC,CASSLGTGDGYTF,.,few,TRBJ1-2,TRBV7-9
TGTGCCAGCAGTTTATCCCTAAACAATGAGCAGTTCTTC,CASSLSLNNEQFF,.,.,TRBJ2-1,TRBV27
TGCGCCAGCAGCCAAGATGCAGGAAACTATGGCTACACCTTC,CASSQDAGNYGYTF,.,.,TRBJ1-2,TRBV4-3
TGTGCCAGCAGTTATGGGGGAAGCACAGATACGCAGTATTTT,CASSYGGSTDTQYF,.,once,TRBJ2-3,TRBV6-5